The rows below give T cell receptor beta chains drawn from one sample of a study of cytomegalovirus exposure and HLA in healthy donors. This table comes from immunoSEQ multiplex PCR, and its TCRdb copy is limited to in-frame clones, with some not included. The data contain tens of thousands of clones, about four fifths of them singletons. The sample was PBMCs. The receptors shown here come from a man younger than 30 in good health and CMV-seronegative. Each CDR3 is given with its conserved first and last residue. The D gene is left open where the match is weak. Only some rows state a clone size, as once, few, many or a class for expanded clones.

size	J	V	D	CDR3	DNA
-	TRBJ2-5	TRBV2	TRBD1	CASSDRAWGETQYF	TGTGCCAGCAGCGACAGGGCCTGGGGGGAGACCCAGTACTTC
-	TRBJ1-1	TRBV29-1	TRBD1	CSVDPTGVSTEAFF	TGCAGCGTTGACCCAACAGGGGTCAGCACTGAAGCTTTCTTT
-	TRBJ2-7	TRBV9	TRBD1	CASSEGQGSTYEQYF	TGTGCCAGCAGCGAAGGACAGGGATCGACCTACGAGCAGTACTTC
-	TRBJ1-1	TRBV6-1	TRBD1	CASTRTGVTEAFF	TGTGCCAGCACTAGAACAGGGGTTACTGAAGCTTTCTTT
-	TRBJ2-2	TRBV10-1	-	CASSRETTANTGELFF	TGCGCCAGCAGTCGAGAGACAACGGCGAACACCGGGGAGCTGTTTTTT
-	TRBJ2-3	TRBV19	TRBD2	CASRALAGGSTDTQYF	TGTGCCAGTCGAGCACTAGCGGGGGGTTCCACAGATACGCAGTATTTT
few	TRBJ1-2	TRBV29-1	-	CSVEGGRADGYTF	TGCAGCGTTGAAGGGGGGAGGGCGGATGGCTACACCTTC
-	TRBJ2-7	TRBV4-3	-	CASSQGDGSWYEQYF	TGCGCCAGCAGCCAAGGAGACGGGAGTTGGTACGAGCAGTACTTC
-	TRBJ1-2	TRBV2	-	CASSPGRGGYTF	TGTGCCAGCAGTCCAGGCCGGGGTGGCTACACCTTC
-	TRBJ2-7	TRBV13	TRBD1	CASSLTGGEQYF	TGTGCCAGCAGTTTAACAGGGGGCGAGCAGTACTTC
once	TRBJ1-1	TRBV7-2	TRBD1	CASSLGGQGGTEAFF	TGTGCCAGCAGCCTAGGGGGACAGGGCGGAACTGAAGCTTTCTTT
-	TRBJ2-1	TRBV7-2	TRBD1	CASSLVGGYEQFF	TGTGCCAGCAGCTTAGTAGGGGGCTATGAGCAGTTCTTC
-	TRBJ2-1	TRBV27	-	CASSSSSYNEQFF	TGTGCCAGCAGTTCGAGCTCCTACAATGAGCAGTTCTTC
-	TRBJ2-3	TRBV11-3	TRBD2	CASSPTSGYTDTQYF	TGTGCCAGCAGCCCGACTAGCGGATACACAGATACGCAGTATTTT
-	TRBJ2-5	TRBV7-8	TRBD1	CASSLNRGRETQYF	TGTGCCAGCAGCCTTAACAGGGGGCGGGAGACCCAGTACTTC
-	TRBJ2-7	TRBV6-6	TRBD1	CASSTTGAPPYEQYF	TGTGCCAGCAGTACCACAGGGGCCCCTCCCTACGAGCAGTACTTC
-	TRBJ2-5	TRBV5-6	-	CASSFERGLQETQYF	TGTGCCAGCAGTTTCGAACGCGGGTTGCAAGAGACCCAGTACTTC